The 23 T cell receptor beta chains in this list originate from one sample, sequenced in a study of cytomegalovirus exposure and HLA in healthy donors. It was with 60 Vbeta and 13 Jbeta primers that the PCR ran. Clones were sequenced by immunoSEQ multiplex PCR, and TCRdb holds only the in-frame ones, with some missing. The sample yields 100,000 to 150,000 clones, of which the top ten take up around 1.6%. Source material: PBMCs. Receptors were obtained from a young man in good health and CMV-seronegative.

On this clone: Other DNA sequences in this specimen translate into the identical CDR3. The chain recombines TRBV5-4 with TRBJ2-2, with 9 positions matching TRBD1. Germline loops: CDR1 SGHNT, CDR2 YYREEE (reference sequence). The V and J ends lost 4 bases and 5 bases, in that order; junction bases with no gene match: 9. This CDR3 comprises 16 residues. In DNA form, the CDR3 reads TGTGCCAGCAGCCTGGGGACAGGGAGTTATACCGGGGAGCTGTTTTTT. Encoded protein: CASSLGTGSYTGELFF.

Concerning this clone: The same CDR3 arises from other DNA sequences in this sample as well. The rearrangement uses TRBV5-1 and TRBJ1-1; 9 bases fit TRBD1. The CDR3 sequence is 13 residues long. Germline V CDR1 and CDR2: SGHRS, YFSETQ. J gave up 5 bases and V 4 bases, and 3 bases lay outside the gene matches. The CDR3 region has the DNA TGCGCCAGCAGCCCCGACAGGGGGACTGAAGCTTTCTTT. This sequence encodes CASSPDRGTEAFF.

The chain has TRBV13 and TRBJ2-7, with D possibly TRBD2 on 7 matching bases. The CDR3 is made up of 17 amino acids. Germline lookup yields CDR1 PRHDT and CDR2 FYEKMQ (reference sequence). Between the trimmed V and J ends, which lost 3 bases and 1 base, there was a span of 19 bases. CDR3 protein: CASSLGGHGSWSYEQYF. As DNA, the CDR3 is TGTGCCAGCAGCTTGGGGGGGCACGGTAGTTGGTCCTACGAGCAGTACTTC.

The chain is built from TRBV10-3 and TRBJ2-5; 8 nucleotides match TRBD2. J gave up 6 bases and V 0 bases, and 3 bases lay outside the gene matches. The germline V gene encodes CDR1 ENHRY and CDR2 SYGVKD. This CDR3 has 14 residues. CDR3 loop: CAISESSGTQTQYF. The CDR3 DNA reads as TGTGCCATCAGTGAGTCTAGCGGGACCCAGACCCAGTACTTC.

CDR3 in amino acids: CASRTKREGSNEQFF. CDR3 in DNA: TGTGCCAGCAGAACTAAGCGGGAGGGAAGCAATGAGCAGTTCTTC. The J gene is TRBJ2-1, the V gene TRBV27; 10 nucleotides line up with TRBD2. Germline values: CDR1 MNHEY, CDR2 SMNVEV (reference sequence). CDR3 length: 15 amino acids. Unmatched junction bases numbered 8, after V lost 6 bases and J lost 6 bases.

The chain joins TRBV12-5 to TRBJ1-2, with D unresolved. The germline V and J ends were trimmed by 1 base and 0 bases, with 6 bases remaining between them. This CDR3 has 14 amino acids. Germline V lookup: CDR1 LGHNT, CDR2 FRNRAP. CDR3 sequence reads: CASGLAGTNYGYTF. For the CDR3, the DNA is TGTGCTAGTGGTTTGGCCGGGACTAACTATGGCTACACCTTC.

The rearrangement links TRBV5-6 to TRBJ2-3; tentative D call: TRBD1 (6 bases). Deletions cut 4 bases from V and 1 base from J, with 10 bases between. Germline V CDR1 and CDR2: SGHDT, YYEEEE. The CDR3 has 14 residues. In nucleotides, the CDR3 is TGTGCCAGCAGCCTGCGGACAGGCACAGATACGCAGTATTTT. Amino acids: CASSLRTGTDTQYF.

The rearrangement uses TRBV7-3 and TRBJ1-1; D is undetermined. Germline V lookup: CDR1 SGHTA, CDR2 FQGTGA. This CDR3 is 13 amino acids long. V was pared by 5 bases and J by 4 bases, with 11 bases between. The CDR3 nucleotides are TGTGCCAGCAGCACAACCCAAAGCACTGAAGCTTTCTTT. Amino acid sequence: CASSTTQSTEAFF.

The chain recombines TRBV6-4 with TRBJ2-3, with D possibly TRBD2 on 6 matching bases. The V and J ends lost 5 bases and 1 base respectively, with 13 bases between them. Germline V lookup: CDR1 MRHNA, CDR2 SNTAGT. The CDR3 extends over 15 amino acids. The CDR3 loop is CASSRTGGGTDTQYF. The CDR3, as DNA: TGTGCCAGCAGTCGGACTGGCGGGGGCACAGATACGCAGTATTTT.

V gene TRBV11-2 combines with J gene TRBJ2-7, with D possibly TRBD2 on 6 matching bases. Deletions cut 6 bases from V and 4 bases from J, with 16 bases between. Germline values: CDR1 SGHAT, CDR2 FQNNGV. This CDR3 has 14 residues. As DNA, the CDR3 is TGTGCCAGCAGTCCGGGGTCGGGACTGTACGAGCAGTACTTC. It encodes CASSPGSGLYEQYF.

The J gene is TRBJ2-7, the V gene TRBV28, with 15 bases matching TRBD2. Losses at the gene ends were 6 bases for V and 4 bases for J; bases not matched to a gene: 19. The CDR3 contains 20 residues. Germline V gene lookup returns CDR1 MDHEN and CDR2 SYDVKM. CDR3 DNA sequence: TGTGCCAGCAGCCTAACGAGGGACGGACTAGCGGGAGGGTTCCGTTACGAGCAGTACTTC. Amino acid sequence: CASSLTRDGLAGGFRYEQYF. Together with reference TRBV28 and TRBJ2-7, the CDR3 gives the full variable domain: DVKVTQSSRYLVKRTGEKVFLECVQDMDHENMFWYRQDPGLGLRLIYFSYDVKMKEKGDIPEGYSVSREKKERFSLILESASTNQTSMYLCASSLTRDGLAGGFRYEQYFGPGTRLTVT.

V usage is TRBV10-1 and J usage is TRBJ1-3; 10 positions agree with TRBD1. V shed 3 bases, J shed 2 bases, and the junction held 1 base outside the gene matches. Germline CDR1 reads WNHNN; CDR2 reads SYGVQD (reference sequence). This CDR3 is built from 15 residues. DNA of the CDR3: TGCGCCAGCAGTGATGGACAGGGGGCTGGAAACACCATATATTTT. It encodes CASSDGQGAGNTIYF.

The J gene is TRBJ1-1, the V gene TRBV28, with D possibly being TRBD1 (5 bases). This CDR3 is built from 13 residues. The V gene's germline CDR1 is MDHEN and CDR2 SYDVKM. V gave up 6 bases and J gave up 10 bases, with 18 bases separating them. CDR3: CASSLNGGVRAFF. The CDR3 region has the DNA TGTGCCAGCAGCCTAAATGGGGGGGTGAGAGCTTTCTTT.

The J gene is TRBJ1-2, the V gene TRBV5-6; 9 bases fit TRBD1. Germline assignment: CDR1 SGHDT and CDR2 YYEEEE. The CDR3 runs to 16 residues. Losses at the gene ends were 4 bases for V and 4 bases for J; bases not matched to a gene: 11. The CDR3 bases are TGTGCCAGCAGCCCTCCGGGACAGGGACCCTCCTATGGCTACACCTTC. It yields the protein CASSPPGQGPSYGYTF.

V and J are TRBV6-5 and TRBJ2-4; TRBD1 aligns across 7 bases. The CDR3 sequence is 16 residues long. J was trimmed by 6 bases and V by 0 bases; bases with no gene match: 8. The germline V gene has CDR1 MNHEY and CDR2 SVGAGI. In DNA, the CDR3 is TGTGCCAGCAGTTACTCGACAGGGCCGAGGAGAAACATTCAGTACTTC. Translating gives CASSYSTGPRRNIQYF.

The rearrangement links TRBV19 to TRBJ1-5; 7 positions match TRBD1. The CDR3 length is 18 residues. CDR1 and CDR2 from the germline V gene are LNHDA and SQIVND (reference sequence). V shed 3 bases and J 0 bases; nucleotides not matched to a gene: 11. The CDR3 region is CASSIFPGQSFSNQPQHF. CDR3 nucleotide sequence: TGTGCCAGTAGTATTTTCCCGGGACAGTCTTTTAGCAATCAGCCCCAGCATTTT.

J is TRBJ2-2 and V is TRBV5-1; 12 nucleotides agree with TRBD1. J was trimmed by 6 bases and V by 3 bases; bases with no gene match: 3. CDR1 and CDR2 from the germline V gene are SGHRS and YFSETQ. The CDR3 sequence is 15 residues long. The CDR3 DNA reads TGCGCCAGCAGCTCGGGACAGGGGGCGGCCGGGGAGCTGTTTTTT. Residues: CASSSGQGAAGELFF.

The chain has TRBV10-3 and TRBJ1-1; 11 positions match TRBD1. Germline V lookup: CDR1 ENHRY, CDR2 SYGVKD. This CDR3 region has 14 residues. The V and J ends lost 8 bases and 4 bases, in that order; junction bases with no gene match: 6. CDR3 DNA sequence: TGTGCCATCGGACAGGGGGCTATAGGCACTGAAGCTTTCTTT. Its protein is CAIGQGAIGTEAFF.

The chain has TRBV4-3 and TRBJ2-7, with D hard to call. V lost 3 bases to trimming and J lost 7 bases, with 16 bases between them. CDR1 LGHNA and CDR2 YSLEER come from the germline V gene. CDR3 length: 14 residues. DNA of the CDR3: TGCGCCAGCAGCCAGACGACTCAGCCTGGAGAGCAGTACTTC. Its protein product is CASSQTTQPGEQYF.

The chain couples TRBV10-3 to TRBJ2-7; D is ambiguous. Trimming pared 6 bases from V and 4 bases from J, leaving 7 bases between. The CDR3 spans 11 residues. Germline lookup yields CDR1 ENHRY and CDR2 SYGVKD. The CDR3, as DNA: TGTGCCATCAGCCAAACTTACGAGCAGTACTTC. Its protein product is CAISQTYEQYF.

CDR3 protein: CASSLGQNYGYTF. DNA of the CDR3: TGTGCCAGCAGCCTGGGACAGAACTATGGCTACACCTTC. V usage is TRBV7-9 and J usage is TRBJ1-2, with 7 bases lining up with TRBD1. This CDR3 is built from 13 residues. J was trimmed by 2 bases and V by 5 bases; bases with no gene match: 2. Germline V gene lookup returns CDR1 SEHNR and CDR2 FQNEAQ (reference sequence).

V and J are TRBV5-4 and TRBJ1-3; D is uncertain. Germline CDR1 and CDR2: SGHNT and YYREEE (reference sequence). Trimming left V 4 bases short and J 3 bases short, with 8 bases between. CDR3 length: 13 amino acids. Written as DNA, the CDR3 is TGTGCCAGCAGCATAGATGGTGGAAACACCATATATTTT. This sequence encodes CASSIDGGNTIYF. The full variable domain, completed using reference TRBV5-4 and TRBJ1-3, is ETGVTQSPTHLIKTRGQQVTLRCSSQSGHNTVSWYQQALGQGPQFIFQYYREEENGRGNFPPRFSGLQFPNYSSELNVNALELDDSALYLCASSIDGGNTIYFGEGSWLTVV.

The J gene is TRBJ2-5, the V gene TRBV2, with D tentatively TRBD2 (5 bases). The CDR3 contains 14 residues. The germline V and J ends were trimmed by 4 bases and 3 bases, with 12 bases remaining between them. CDR1 and CDR2 from the germline V gene are SNHLY and FYNNEI. CDR3 sequence (DNA): TGTGCCAGCAGTGTATACGGGGAAGAAGAGACCCAGTACTTC. Translated, it gives CASSVYGEEETQYF.